This T cell receptor (beta chain) was observed in a study of T cell repertoires in cytomegalovirus infection (dated by TCRdb to about 2019). For the wider study: The HLA type of each donor mattered for the analysis, because public TCR beta signatures pointed to carriage of CMV infection along with the matching HLA type. General findings and caveats noted by the study authors: The ex vivo response was dominated by HLA-C-restricted CMV-specific TCR beta clonotypes, and the single most frequent clonotype in two of eight donors was supplied by these HLA-C-restricted clonotypes. Carriers of CMV infection plus the relevant HLA type were discriminated by the cumulative frequency of public TCR beta family members in the study cohort and in an independent roughly 340-donor cohort.

Sequenced using an Illumina HiSeq 1500. The public sequencing data were trimmed at Q25 with fastp and processed into clonotypes with MiXCR by TCRdb, which kept only in-frame beta chains. Each entry merges the rows of one CDR3 protein and shows their most common DNA and genes. Across this sample there are roughly 640,000 distinct CDR3 sequences, with 20% to 30% seen only once. The top ten constitute roughly 8% of the sample. Taken from cysteine to phenylalanine, the CDR3 has 10 residues. Only the CDR3 DNA stays, 30 bases, in frame from base 1. Via the germline V gene, CDR1 is SQVTM and CDR2 ANQGSEA. Remarks on this clonotype: Its antigen remains undetermined. A junction end diverges from the germline sequence, so it may reflect a read error.

Rearrangement joined TRBV29-1 to TRBJ1-1; 5 matching bases give a weak D call of TRBD1. The TCR was taken from a human donor in good health (CMV status not recorded). Some clones in this sample may be carry-over from other donors' samples. The sequencing sample was made of CD8+ T cells from PBMCs. The DNA reads TGTTCAGGGTGGAACACTGAAGCTTTCTTT. It translates as CSGWNTEAFF. The full variable domain, completed from the reference TRBV29-1 and TRBJ1-1 proteins outside the CDR3, reads SAVISQKPSRDICQRGTSLTIQCQVDSQVTMMFWYRQQPGQSLTLIATANQGSEATYESGFVIDKFPISRPNLTFSTLTVSNMSPEDSSIYLCSGWNTEAFFGQGTRLTVV.